Listed below are T cell receptor beta chains from one sample, sequenced in a study of T cell changes during pregnancy in multiple sclerosis. TCRdb keeps only in-frame clones here, not all; method: immunoSEQ multiplex PCR. The data contain tens of thousands of clones, about 89% of them singletons. Sample: CD4+ T cells from peripheral blood mononuclear cells, taken in the first trimester of pregnancy. Receptor source: a female donor with multiple sclerosis, enrolled in a pregnancy study. Both conserved end residues are part of each CDR3. The D gene is left open where the match is weak. Expanded clones get a size class; other rows say once, few or many, or leave the size out.

CDR3 length: 13; J gene: TRBJ1-5; clone size: -; V gene: TRBV19; D gene: TRBD1; CDR3 protein: CASSTGASQPQHF; CDR3 DNA: TGTGCCAGCTCGACAGGGGCAAGTCAGCCCCAGCATTTT
CDR3 length: 14; J gene: TRBJ2-7; clone size: -; V gene: TRBV15; D gene: -; CDR3 protein: CATSRDQANYEQYF; CDR3 DNA: TGTGCCACCAGCAGAGATCAGGCCAACTACGAGCAGTACTTC
CDR3 length: 14; J gene: TRBJ2-2; clone size: -; V gene: TRBV11-2; D gene: -; CDR3 protein: CASQGGPRFGELFF; CDR3 DNA: TGTGCCAGCCAGGGGGGACCTAGGTTCGGGGAGCTGTTTTTT
CDR3 length: 12; J gene: TRBJ1-5; clone size: -; V gene: TRBV29-1; D gene: -; CDR3 protein: CSAGHSNQPQHF; CDR3 DNA: TGCAGCGCCGGACATAGCAATCAGCCCCAGCATTTT
CDR3 length: 14; J gene: TRBJ1-1; clone size: -; V gene: TRBV7-8; D gene: -; CDR3 protein: CASSLRGENTEAFF; CDR3 DNA: TGTGCCAGCAGCTTACGGGGGGAGAACACTGAAGCTTTCTTT
CDR3 length: 16; J gene: TRBJ1-2; clone size: -; V gene: TRBV6-4; D gene: -; CDR3 protein: CASSPEGSGELWGYTF; CDR3 DNA: TGTGCCAGCAGCCCTGAGGGTTCAGGGGAGTTATGGGGCTACACCTTC
CDR3 length: 16; J gene: TRBJ1-5; clone size: -; V gene: TRBV7-9; D gene: TRBD1; CDR3 protein: CASSFYRGRGNQPQHF; CDR3 DNA: TGTGCCAGCAGCTTCTACAGGGGCAGGGGCAATCAGCCCCAGCATTTT
CDR3 length: 17; J gene: TRBJ2-3; clone size: -; V gene: TRBV19; D gene: TRBD1; CDR3 protein: CASSKDRGRIGTDTQYF; CDR3 DNA: TGTGCCAGTAGTAAAGACAGGGGGCGCATAGGCACAGATACGCAGTATTTT
CDR3 length: 14; J gene: TRBJ2-7; clone size: -; V gene: TRBV25-1; D gene: -; CDR3 protein: CASSESVRGYEQYF; CDR3 DNA: TGTGCCAGCAGTGAATCTGTCAGGGGTTACGAGCAGTACTTC
CDR3 length: 14; J gene: TRBJ2-7; clone size: -; V gene: TRBV7-2; D gene: -; CDR3 protein: CASSLNRATYEQYF; CDR3 DNA: TGTGCCAGCAGCTTAAACAGGGCCACCTACGAGCAGTACTTC
CDR3 length: 14; J gene: TRBJ1-1; clone size: -; V gene: TRBV18; D gene: -; CDR3 protein: CASSPLLDSTEAFF; CDR3 DNA: TGTGCCAGCTCACCCCTCCTCGACAGCACTGAAGCTTTCTTT
CDR3 length: 13; J gene: TRBJ1-5; clone size: -; V gene: TRBV29-1; D gene: -; CDR3 protein: CSGQLGLNQPQHF; CDR3 DNA: TGCAGCGGACAGCTCGGCCTCAATCAGCCCCAGCATTTT
CDR3 length: 13; J gene: TRBJ1-2; clone size: few; V gene: TRBV5-1; D gene: -; CDR3 protein: CASSNGQDYGYTF; CDR3 DNA: TGCGCCAGCAGCAATGGACAAGACTATGGCTACACCTTC
CDR3 length: 13; J gene: TRBJ1-1; clone size: -; V gene: TRBV12-5; D gene: -; CDR3 protein: CASGWGRDTEAFF; CDR3 DNA: TGTGCTAGTGGATGGGGGAGGGACACTGAAGCTTTCTTT
CDR3 length: 14; J gene: TRBJ1-2; clone size: -; V gene: TRBV2; D gene: -; CDR3 protein: CASSRTVVNYGYTF; CDR3 DNA: TGTGCCAGCAGTAGGACAGTCGTCAACTATGGCTACACCTTC
CDR3 length: 14; J gene: TRBJ1-2; clone size: -; V gene: TRBV6-1; D gene: -; CDR3 protein: CASRMSTGSYGYTF; CDR3 DNA: TGTGCCAGCAGGATGAGTACAGGGAGCTATGGCTACACCTTC
CDR3 length: 15; J gene: TRBJ2-5; clone size: -; V gene: TRBV29-1; D gene: TRBD2; CDR3 protein: CSVAGTSGGAGTQYF; CDR3 DNA: TGCAGCGTCGCCGGGACTAGCGGGGGGGCTGGGACCCAGTACTTC
CDR3 length: 14; J gene: TRBJ1-6; clone size: -; V gene: TRBV27; D gene: -; CDR3 protein: CATRDDFHNSPLHF; CDR3 DNA: TGTGCCACTAGAGACGACTTTCACAATTCACCCCTCCACTTT
CDR3 length: 14; J gene: TRBJ1-5; clone size: -; V gene: TRBV5-6; D gene: -; CDR3 protein: CASSLGVNNQPQHF; CDR3 DNA: TGTGCCAGCAGCTTAGGGGTTAACAATCAGCCCCAGCATTTT
CDR3 length: 16; J gene: TRBJ2-1; clone size: -; V gene: TRBV5-4; D gene: TRBD1; CDR3 protein: CASSARGQGFSNEQFF; CDR3 DNA: TGTGCCAGCAGCGCCCGTGGACAGGGGTTTTCTAATGAGCAGTTCTTC
CDR3 length: 13; J gene: TRBJ1-3; clone size: -; V gene: TRBV7-2; D gene: -; CDR3 protein: CASSLAAGNTIYF; CDR3 DNA: TGTGCCAGCAGCTTAGCCGCGGGAAACACCATATATTTT
CDR3 length: 12; J gene: TRBJ1-1; clone size: -; V gene: TRBV29-1; D gene: TRBD1; CDR3 protein: CSVDRGNTEAFF; CDR3 DNA: TGCAGCGTGGACAGGGGGAACACTGAAGCTTTCTTT
CDR3 length: 16; J gene: TRBJ2-2; clone size: -; V gene: TRBV9; D gene: TRBD1; CDR3 protein: CASSRSGQSNTGELFF; CDR3 DNA: TGTGCCAGCAGCCGTTCGGGACAGTCGAACACCGGGGAGCTGTTTTTT